This T cell receptor beta chain appears in the sequencing data of a study of OX40 agonist ivuxolimab in advanced cancers. On the study more broadly: Mean age approximately 61 years, range 23 to 79; about 81% male. One hepatocellular carcinoma and a couple of cutaneous melanoma patients partially responded. General study points: Circulating CD4+ and CD8+ T cells showed clonal expansion by week 6 at 0.1 to 3.0 mg/kg. Low normalized T-cell clonal expansion also characterized some of the nonresponders.

Note on this clone: Its specificity is not known. Other nucleotide sequences in the sample specify the same CDR3.

V was shortened by 0 bases and J by 6 bases, with 5 bases between the two germline ends. CDR1 and CDR2 (germline): SGDLS, YYNGEE. This CDR3 is 12 amino acids long. The repertoire was sequenced with immunoSEQ multiplex PCR; TCRdb's copy has only in-frame clones and lacks some. The table has about 66,000 clones, about 84% seen once; the top ten hold around 0.63%. The chain links TRBV9 to TRBJ2-3; no clear D. Material: CD4+ or CD8+ T cells sorted from blood, obtained in a trial of the OX40 agonist ivuxolimab. This clonotype was obtained from an adult with an advanced solid tumor such as melanoma, head and neck, liver or kidney cancer. CDR3 bases: TGTGCCAGCAGCGTAGCTGGCGATACGCAGTATTTT. Its protein is CASSVAGDTQYF.